The subject of this entry is one T cell receptor (beta chain). The data were taken from a study of blood T cell repertoires in COVID-19. Study summary: Samples taken during acute and convalescent COVID-19 were collected in the United States, Italy and Spain. Nucleic acid was either cDNA or gDNA, and it came from T cells, B-cell-depleted T cells, or PBMCs.

How the authors handled the data: Amplification of reference gene primers provided the estimated nucleated cell counts. Using immunoSEQ multiplex PCR, the repertoire was profiled, and TCRdb retains in-frame clones only, with some absent. D and trimming were read from the DNA, whereas the V and J calls and clone size are those reported in that table. The data hold tens of thousands of clones, with roughly 75% observed a single time. V lost 1 base and J lost 7; bases outside the gene matches: 2. The CDR3 sequence is 14 residues long. From germline, CDR1 is SGHRS and CDR2 YFSETQ. The chain combines TRBV5-1 with TRBJ1-4; TRBD1 matches at 9 bases. The sample was peripheral blood. This TCR came from a human donor in a cohort sampled during active or convalescent COVID-19. DNA of the CDR3: TGCGCCAGCAGCTTGACAGGGGGCTCTGAAAAACTGTTTTTT. Its protein is CASSLTGGSEKLFF.